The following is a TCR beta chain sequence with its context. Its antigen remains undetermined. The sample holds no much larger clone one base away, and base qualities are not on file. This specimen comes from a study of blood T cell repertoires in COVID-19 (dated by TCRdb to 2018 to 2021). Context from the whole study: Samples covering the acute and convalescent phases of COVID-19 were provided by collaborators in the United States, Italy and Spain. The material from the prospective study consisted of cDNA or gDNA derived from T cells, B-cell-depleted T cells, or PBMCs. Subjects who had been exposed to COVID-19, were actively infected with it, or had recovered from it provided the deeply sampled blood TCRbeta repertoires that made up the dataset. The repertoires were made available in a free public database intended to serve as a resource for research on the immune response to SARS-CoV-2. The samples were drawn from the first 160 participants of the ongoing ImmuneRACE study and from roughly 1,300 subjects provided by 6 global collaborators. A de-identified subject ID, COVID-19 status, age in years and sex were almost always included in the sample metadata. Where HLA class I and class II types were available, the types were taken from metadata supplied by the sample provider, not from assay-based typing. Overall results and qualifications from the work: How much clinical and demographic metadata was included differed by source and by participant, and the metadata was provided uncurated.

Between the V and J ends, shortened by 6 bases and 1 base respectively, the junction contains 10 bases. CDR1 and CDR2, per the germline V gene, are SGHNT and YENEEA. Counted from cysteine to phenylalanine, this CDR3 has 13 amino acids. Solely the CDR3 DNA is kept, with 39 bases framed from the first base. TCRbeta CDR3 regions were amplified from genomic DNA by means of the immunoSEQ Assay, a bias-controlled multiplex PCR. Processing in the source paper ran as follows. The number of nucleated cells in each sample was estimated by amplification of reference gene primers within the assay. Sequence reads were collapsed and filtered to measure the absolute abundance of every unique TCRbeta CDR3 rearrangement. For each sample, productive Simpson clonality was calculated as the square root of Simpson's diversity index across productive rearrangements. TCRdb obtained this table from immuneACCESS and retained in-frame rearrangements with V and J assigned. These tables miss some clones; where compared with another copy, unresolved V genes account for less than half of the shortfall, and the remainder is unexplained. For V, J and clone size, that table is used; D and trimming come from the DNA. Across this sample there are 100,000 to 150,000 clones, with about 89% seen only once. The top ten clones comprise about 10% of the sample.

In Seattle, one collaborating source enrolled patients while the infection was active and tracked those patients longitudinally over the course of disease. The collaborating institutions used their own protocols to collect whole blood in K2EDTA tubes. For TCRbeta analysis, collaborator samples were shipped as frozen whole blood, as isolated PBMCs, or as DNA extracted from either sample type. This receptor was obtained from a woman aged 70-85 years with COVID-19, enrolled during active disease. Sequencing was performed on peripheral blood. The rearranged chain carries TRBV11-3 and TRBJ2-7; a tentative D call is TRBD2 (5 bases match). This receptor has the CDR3 CASSYTSSYEQYF. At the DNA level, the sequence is TGTGCCAGCAGTTATACTAGTTCCTACGAGCAGTACTTC.